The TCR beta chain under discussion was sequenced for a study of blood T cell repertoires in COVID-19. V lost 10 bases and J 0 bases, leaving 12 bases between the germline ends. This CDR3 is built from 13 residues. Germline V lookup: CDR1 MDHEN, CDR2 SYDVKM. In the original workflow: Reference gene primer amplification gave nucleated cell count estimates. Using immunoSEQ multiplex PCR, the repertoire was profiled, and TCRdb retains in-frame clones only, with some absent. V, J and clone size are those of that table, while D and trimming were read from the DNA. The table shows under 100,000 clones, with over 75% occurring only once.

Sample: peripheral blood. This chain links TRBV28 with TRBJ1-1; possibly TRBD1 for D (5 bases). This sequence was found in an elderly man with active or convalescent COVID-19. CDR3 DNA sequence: TGTGCCACCGCACAGGCGGTGAACACTGAAGCTTTCTTT. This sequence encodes CATAQAVNTEAFF.